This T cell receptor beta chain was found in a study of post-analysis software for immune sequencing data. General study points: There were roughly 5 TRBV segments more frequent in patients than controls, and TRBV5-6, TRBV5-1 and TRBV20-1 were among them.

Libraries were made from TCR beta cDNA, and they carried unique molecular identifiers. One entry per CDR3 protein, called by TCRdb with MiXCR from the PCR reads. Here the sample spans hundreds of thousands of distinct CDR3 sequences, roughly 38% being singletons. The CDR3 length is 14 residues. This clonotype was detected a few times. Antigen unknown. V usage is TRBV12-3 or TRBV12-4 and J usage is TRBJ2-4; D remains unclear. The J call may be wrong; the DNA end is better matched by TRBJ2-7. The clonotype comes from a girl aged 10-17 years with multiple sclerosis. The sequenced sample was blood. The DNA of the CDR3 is TGTGCCAGCAGTTTAGCGGTCGGGCGAAACGAGCAGTACTTC. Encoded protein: CASSLAVGRNEQYF.